This T cell receptor beta chain was sequenced during a study of cytomegalovirus exposure and HLA in healthy donors. In the case of this clone: Its antigen is currently unknown.

In the PCR, 60 Vbeta and 13 Jbeta primers were used. Sequencing was performed with immunoSEQ multiplex PCR; in TCRdb, only in-frame clones are kept and a portion is missing. The sample has under 170,000 clones, around 79% seen once. Study-wide points: Cytomegalovirus-associated TCR beta chains were listed, numbering over 150.

The receptor was derived from a man aged 50 or older in good health and CMV-seropositive. Sequenced material: PBMCs.

The CDR3 here is CASSSGTGGVNSSPLHF. The CDR3 DNA sequence: TGCGCCAGCAGCTCCGGGACAGGGGGCGTAAATAGCTCACCCCTCCACTTT. This chain joins TRBV5-1 and TRBJ1-6, with 12 bases lining up with TRBD1. V shed 3 bases and J 10 bases; nucleotides not matched to a gene: 11. The length of the CDR3 is 17 residues. Germline V lookup: CDR1 SGHRS, CDR2 YFSETQ.